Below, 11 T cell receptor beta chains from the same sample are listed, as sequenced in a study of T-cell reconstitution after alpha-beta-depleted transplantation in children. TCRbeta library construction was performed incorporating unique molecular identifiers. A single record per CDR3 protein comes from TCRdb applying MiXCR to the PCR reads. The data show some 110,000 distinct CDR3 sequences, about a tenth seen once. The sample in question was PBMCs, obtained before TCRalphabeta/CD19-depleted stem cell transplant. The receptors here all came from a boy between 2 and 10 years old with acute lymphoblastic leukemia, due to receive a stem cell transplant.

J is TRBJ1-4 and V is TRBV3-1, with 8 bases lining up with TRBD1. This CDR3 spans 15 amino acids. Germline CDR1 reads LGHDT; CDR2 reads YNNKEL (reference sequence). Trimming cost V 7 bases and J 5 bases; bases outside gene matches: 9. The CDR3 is CASTSTGGSNEKLFF. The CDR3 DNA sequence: TGTGCCAGCACTTCCACAGGGGGATCGAATGAAAAACTGTTTTTT.

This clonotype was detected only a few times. CDR3 nucleotide sequence: TGCGCCAGCAGCGTAGCCACAGGGGGAGGTTTCTCTGAAGCTTTCTTT. Protein product: CASSVATGGGFSEAFF. The chain combines TRBV5-1 with TRBJ1-1; 8 positions agree with TRBD1. The CDR3 length is 16 residues. The germline CDR1 and CDR2 sequences are SGHRS and YFSETQ. J was trimmed by 6 bases and V by 4 bases; bases with no gene match: 14.

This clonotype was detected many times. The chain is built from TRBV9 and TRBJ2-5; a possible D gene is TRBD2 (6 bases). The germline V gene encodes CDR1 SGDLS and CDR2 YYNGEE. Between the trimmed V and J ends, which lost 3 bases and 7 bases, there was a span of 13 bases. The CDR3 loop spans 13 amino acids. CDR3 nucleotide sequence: TGTGCCAGCAGCGCTGGCGGGACTGGGACCCAGTACTTC. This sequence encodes CASSAGGTGTQYF.

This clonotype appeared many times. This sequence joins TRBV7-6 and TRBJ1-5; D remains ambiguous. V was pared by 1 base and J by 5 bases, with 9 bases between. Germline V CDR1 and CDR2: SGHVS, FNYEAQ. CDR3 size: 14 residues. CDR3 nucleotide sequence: TGTGCCAGCAGCTTAGTTGCGGTGGATCAGCCCCAGCATTTT. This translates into CASSLVAVDQPQHF. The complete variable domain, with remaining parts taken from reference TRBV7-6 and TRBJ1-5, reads GAGVSQSPRYKVTKRGQDVALRCDPISGHVSLYWYRQALGQGPEFLTYFNYEAQQDKSGLPNDRFSAERPEGSISTLTIQRTEQRDSAMYRCASSLVAVDQPQHFGDGTRLSIL.

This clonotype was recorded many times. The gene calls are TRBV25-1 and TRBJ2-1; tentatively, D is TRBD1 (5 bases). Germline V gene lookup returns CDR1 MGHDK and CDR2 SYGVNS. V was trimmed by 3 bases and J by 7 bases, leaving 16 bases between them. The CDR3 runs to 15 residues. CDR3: CASSDSFPKGNEQFF. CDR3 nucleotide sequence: TGTGCCAGCAGTGATTCCTTTCCGAAGGGGAATGAGCAGTTCTTC.

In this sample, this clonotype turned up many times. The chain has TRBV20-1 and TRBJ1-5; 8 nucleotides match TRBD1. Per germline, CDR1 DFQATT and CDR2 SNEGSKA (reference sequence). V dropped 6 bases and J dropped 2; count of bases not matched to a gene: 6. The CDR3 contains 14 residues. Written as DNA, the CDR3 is TGCAGTGCGGTCGGACAGGGAGGCAATCAGCCCCAGCATTTT. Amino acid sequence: CSAVGQGGNQPQHF.

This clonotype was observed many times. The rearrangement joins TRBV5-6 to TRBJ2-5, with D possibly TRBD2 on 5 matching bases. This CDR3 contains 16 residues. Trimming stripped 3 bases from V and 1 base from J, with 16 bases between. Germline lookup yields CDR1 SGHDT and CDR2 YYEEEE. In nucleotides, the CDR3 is TGTGCCAGCAGCTCCTACCAACTAGTTCTCCAAGAGACCCAGTACTTC. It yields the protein CASSSYQLVLQETQYF.

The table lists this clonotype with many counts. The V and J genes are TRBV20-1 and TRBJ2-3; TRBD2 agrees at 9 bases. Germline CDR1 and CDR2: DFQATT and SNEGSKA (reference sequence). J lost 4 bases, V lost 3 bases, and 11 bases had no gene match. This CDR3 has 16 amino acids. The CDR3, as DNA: TGCAGTGCTAGCAGAGCTGGGCTAGCGGGGTCAGATACGCAGTATTTT. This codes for CSASRAGLAGSDTQYF.

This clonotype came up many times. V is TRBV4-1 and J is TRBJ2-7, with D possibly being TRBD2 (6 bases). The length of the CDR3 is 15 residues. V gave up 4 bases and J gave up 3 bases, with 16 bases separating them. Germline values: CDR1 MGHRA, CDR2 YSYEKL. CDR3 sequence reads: CASSRRLVRDYEQYF. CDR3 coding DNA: TGCGCCAGCAGCCGCCGACTAGTTCGGGACTACGAGCAGTACTTC.

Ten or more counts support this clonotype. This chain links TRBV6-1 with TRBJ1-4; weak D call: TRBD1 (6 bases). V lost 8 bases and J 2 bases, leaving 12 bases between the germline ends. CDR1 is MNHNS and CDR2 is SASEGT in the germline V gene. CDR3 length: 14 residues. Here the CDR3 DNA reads TGTGCCAGCCTTGGCAGGGGTACTAATGAAAAACTGTTTTTT. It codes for CASLGRGTNEKLFF.

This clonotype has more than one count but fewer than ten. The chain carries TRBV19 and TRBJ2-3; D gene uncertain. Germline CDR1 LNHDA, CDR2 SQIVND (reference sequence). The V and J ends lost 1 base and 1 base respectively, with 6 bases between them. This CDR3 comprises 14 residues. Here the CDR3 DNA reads TGTGCCAGTAGTATAGGGCTGGGCACAGATACGCAGTATTTT. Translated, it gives CASSIGLGTDTQYF.